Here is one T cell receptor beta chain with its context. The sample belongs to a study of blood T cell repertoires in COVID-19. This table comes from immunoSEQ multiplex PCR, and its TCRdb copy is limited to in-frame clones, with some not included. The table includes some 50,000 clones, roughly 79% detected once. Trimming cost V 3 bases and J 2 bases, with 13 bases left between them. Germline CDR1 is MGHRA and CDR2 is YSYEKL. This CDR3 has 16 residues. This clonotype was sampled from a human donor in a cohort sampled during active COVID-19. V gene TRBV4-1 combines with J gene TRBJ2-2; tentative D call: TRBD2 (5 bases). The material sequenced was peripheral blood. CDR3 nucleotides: TGCGCCAGCAGCCACGAATCCGAGGGTAACACCGGGGAGCTGTTTTTT. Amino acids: CASSHESEGNTGELFF.